The 3 T cell receptor beta chains below were found in one sample sequenced in a study of T cell responses to AZD1222 COVID-19 vaccine. Assay used: immunoSEQ multiplex PCR; TCRdb lists only in-frame clones, some missing. The sample lists about 130,000 clones, about nine tenths occurring once. This specimen consisted of peripheral blood, obtained on day 0 of AZD1222 vaccination. All receptors derive from an adult in good health.

The chain has TRBV29-1 and TRBJ2-7, with a weak D call TRBD2 (6 bases). The CDR3 spans 13 residues. V shed 4 bases and J shed 9 bases, with 19 bases lying between them. CDR1 and CDR2 (germline): SQVTM, ANQGSEA. The CDR3 DNA sequence: TGCAGCGTTGCCTTGAGGGGCCTGGGGGGGCAGTACTTC. Amino acids: CSVALRGLGGQYF.

In DNA, the CDR3 is TGCGCCAGCAGCCGGGACAGGGGGAATCAGCCCCAGCATTTT. This encodes CASSRDRGNQPQHF. This chain connects TRBV10-2 to TRBJ1-5; 11 bases line up with TRBD1. V dropped 6 bases and J dropped 4; count of bases not matched to a gene: 2. In germline, CDR1 is WSHSY, CDR2 SAAADI. This CDR3 is 14 amino acids long.

This clone was found a few times. The chain has TRBV4-3 and TRBJ2-7, with TRBD2 matching 12 bases. The CDR3 spans 16 residues. The germline V gene has CDR1 LGHNA and CDR2 YSLEER. The V and J ends lost 3 bases and 2 bases, in that order; junction bases with no gene match: 5. As DNA, the CDR3 is TGCGCCAGCAGCCAGACTAGCGGGAGAGATCCCTACGAGCAGTACTTC. Its translation is CASSQTSGRDPYEQYF.